This entry is about one T cell receptor beta chain. The record originates from a study of technical replicates of blood from a handful of donors. Looked up from germline, CDR1 is SGDLS and CDR2 is YYNGEE. V lost 0 bases, J lost 6 bases, and 12 bases lay in between. The CDR3 length is 15 residues. Data came from immunoSEQ multiplex PCR; TCRdb stores just in-frame clones and leaves some out. Of some 99,000 clones listed, 95% are singletons. The clonotype originates from a human donor in good health. The rearrangement links TRBV9 to TRBJ2-2; D is undetermined. Sequenced material: T cells isolated from PBMCs. This CDR3 is CASSVGRLKPGELFF. CDR3 in DNA: TGTGCCAGCAGCGTAGGCAGGCTAAAGCCCGGGGAGCTGTTTTTT.